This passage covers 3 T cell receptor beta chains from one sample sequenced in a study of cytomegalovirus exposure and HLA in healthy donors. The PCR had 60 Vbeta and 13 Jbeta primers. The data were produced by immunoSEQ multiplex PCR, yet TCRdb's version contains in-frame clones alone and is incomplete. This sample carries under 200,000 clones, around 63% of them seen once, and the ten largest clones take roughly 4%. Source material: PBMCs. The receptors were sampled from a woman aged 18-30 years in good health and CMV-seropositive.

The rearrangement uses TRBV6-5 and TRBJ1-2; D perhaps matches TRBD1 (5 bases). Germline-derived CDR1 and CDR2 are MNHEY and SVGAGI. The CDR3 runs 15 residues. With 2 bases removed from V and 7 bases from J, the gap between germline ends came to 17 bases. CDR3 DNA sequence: TGTGCCAGCAGTTACCCCCCCAGGGATCCACCTGGCTACACCTTC. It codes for CASSYPPRDPPGYTF.

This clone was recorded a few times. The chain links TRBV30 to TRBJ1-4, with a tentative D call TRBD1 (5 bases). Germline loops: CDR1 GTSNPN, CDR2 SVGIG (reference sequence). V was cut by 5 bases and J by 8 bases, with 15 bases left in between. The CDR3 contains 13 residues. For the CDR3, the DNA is TGTGCCTGGGAAGGGGCCCATAGGGAAAAACTGTTTTTT. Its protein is CAWEGAHREKLFF.

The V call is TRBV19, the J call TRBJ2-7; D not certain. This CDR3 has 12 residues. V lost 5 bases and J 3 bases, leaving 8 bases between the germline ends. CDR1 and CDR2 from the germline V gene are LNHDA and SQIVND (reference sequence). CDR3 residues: CASSLDSYEQYF. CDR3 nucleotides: TGTGCCAGTAGTCTCGATAGCTACGAGCAGTACTTC.